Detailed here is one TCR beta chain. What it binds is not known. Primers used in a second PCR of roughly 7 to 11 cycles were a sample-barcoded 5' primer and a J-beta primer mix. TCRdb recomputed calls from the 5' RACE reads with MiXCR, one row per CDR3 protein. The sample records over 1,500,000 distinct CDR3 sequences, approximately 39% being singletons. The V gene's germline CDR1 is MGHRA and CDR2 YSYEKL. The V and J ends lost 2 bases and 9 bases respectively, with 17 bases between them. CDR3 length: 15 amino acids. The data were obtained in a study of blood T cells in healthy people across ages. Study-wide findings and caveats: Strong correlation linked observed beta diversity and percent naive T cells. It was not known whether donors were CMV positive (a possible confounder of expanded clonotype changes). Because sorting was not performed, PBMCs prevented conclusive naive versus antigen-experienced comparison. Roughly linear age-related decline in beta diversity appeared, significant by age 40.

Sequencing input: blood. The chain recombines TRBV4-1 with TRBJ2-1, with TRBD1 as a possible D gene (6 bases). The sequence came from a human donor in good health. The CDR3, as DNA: TGCGCCAGCAGCCAACAAAACTTATTGGGGGCTGAGCAGTTCTTC. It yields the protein CASSQQNLLGAEQFF.